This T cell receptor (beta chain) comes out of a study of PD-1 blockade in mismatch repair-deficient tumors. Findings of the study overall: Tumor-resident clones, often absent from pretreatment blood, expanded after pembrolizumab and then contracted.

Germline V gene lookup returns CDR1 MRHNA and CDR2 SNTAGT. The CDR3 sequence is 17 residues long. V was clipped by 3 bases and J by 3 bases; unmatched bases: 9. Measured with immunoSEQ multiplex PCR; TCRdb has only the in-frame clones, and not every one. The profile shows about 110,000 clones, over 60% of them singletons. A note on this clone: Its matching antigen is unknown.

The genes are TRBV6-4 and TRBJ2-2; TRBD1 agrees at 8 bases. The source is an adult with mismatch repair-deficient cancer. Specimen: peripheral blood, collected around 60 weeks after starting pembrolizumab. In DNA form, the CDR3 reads TGTGCCAGCAGTGATCAAGACAGGGGAGTAGACACCGGGGAGCTGTTTTTT. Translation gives CASSDQDRGVDTGELFF.